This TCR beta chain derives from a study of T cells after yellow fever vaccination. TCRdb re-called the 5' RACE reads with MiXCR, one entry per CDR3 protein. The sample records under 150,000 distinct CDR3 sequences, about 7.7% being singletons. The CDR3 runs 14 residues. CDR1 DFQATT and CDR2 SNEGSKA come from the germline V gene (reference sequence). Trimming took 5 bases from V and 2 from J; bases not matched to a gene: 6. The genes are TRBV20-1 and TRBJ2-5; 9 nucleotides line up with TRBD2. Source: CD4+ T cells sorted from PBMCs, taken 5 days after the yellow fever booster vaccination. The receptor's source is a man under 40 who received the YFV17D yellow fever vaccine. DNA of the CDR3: TGCAGTGCTCGGCGGGAGGGAACACAAGAGACCCAGTACTTC. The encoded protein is CSARREGTQETQYF.